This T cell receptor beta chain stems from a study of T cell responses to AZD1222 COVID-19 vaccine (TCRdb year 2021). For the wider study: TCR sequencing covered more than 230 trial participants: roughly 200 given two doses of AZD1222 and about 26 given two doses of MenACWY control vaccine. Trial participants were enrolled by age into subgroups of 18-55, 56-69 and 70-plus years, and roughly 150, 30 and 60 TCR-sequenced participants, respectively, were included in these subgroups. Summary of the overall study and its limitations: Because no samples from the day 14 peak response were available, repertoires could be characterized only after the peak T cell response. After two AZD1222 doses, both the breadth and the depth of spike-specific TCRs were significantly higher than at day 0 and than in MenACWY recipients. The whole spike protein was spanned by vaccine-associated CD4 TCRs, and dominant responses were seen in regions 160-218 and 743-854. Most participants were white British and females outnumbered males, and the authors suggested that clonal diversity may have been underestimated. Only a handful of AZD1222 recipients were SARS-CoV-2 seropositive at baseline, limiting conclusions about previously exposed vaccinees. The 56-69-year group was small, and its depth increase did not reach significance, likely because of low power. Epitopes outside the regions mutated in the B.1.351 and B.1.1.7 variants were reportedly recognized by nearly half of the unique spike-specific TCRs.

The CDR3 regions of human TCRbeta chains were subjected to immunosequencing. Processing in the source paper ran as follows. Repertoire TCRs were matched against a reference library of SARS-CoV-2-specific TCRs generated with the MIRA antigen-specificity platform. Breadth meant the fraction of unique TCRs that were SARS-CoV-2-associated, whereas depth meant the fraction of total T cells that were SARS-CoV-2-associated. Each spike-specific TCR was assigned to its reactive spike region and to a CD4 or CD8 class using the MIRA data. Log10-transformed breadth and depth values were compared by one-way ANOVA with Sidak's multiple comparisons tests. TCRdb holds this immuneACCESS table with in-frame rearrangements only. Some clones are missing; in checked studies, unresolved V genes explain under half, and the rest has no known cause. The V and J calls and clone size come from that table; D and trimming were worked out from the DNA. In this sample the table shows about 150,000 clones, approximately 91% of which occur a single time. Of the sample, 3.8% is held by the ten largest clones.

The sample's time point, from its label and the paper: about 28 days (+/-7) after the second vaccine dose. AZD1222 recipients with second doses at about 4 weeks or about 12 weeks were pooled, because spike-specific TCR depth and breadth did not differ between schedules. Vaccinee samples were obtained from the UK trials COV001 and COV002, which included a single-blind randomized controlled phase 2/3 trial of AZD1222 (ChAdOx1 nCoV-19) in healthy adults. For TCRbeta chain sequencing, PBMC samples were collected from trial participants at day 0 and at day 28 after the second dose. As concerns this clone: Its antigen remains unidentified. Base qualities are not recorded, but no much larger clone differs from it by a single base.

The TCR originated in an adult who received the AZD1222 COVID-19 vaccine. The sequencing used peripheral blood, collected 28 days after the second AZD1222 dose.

DNA sequence: TGTGCCAGCAGCTTTGCGGGAGGACCGAGCTCCTACAATGAGCAGTTCTTC. The encoded protein is CASSFAGGPSSYNEQFF. In this chain, TRBV7-6 is recombined with TRBJ2-1, with 8 middle bases fitting TRBD2. V is cut back by 3 bases and J by 0 bases, with 7 bases in the junction unmatched. Inclusive of the bounding cysteine and phenylalanine, the CDR3 is 17 residues long. Just CDR3 DNA is preserved here, 51 bases in frame from base 1. Looking up the germline V gene yields CDR1 SGHVS and CDR2 FNYEAQ. The entire variable domain, with the stretches around the CDR3 drawn from the reference TRBV7-6 and TRBJ2-1 proteins, is GAGVSQSPRYKVTKRGQDVALRCDPISGHVSLYWYRQALGQGPEFLTYFNYEAQQDKSGLPNDRFSAERPEGSISTLTIQRTEQRDSAMYRCASSFAGGPSSYNEQFFGPGTRLTVL.